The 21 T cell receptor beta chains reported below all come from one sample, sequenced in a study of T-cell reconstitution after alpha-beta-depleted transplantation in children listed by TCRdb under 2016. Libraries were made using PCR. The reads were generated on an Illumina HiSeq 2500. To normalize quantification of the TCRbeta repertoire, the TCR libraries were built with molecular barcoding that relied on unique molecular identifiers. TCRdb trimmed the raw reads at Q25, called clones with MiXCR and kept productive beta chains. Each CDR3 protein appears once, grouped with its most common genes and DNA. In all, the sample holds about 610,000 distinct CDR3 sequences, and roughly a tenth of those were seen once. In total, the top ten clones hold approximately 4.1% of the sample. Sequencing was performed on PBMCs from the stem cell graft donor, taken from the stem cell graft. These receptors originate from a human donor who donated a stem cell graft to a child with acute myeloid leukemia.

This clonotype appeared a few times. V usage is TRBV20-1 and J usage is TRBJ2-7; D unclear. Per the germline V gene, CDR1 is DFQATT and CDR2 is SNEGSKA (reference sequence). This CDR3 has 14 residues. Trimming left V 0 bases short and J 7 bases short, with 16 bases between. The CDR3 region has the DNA TGCAGTGCTAGAGATCCTCTCCCCCCCTTAGAGCAGTACTTC. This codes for CSARDPLPPLEQYF.

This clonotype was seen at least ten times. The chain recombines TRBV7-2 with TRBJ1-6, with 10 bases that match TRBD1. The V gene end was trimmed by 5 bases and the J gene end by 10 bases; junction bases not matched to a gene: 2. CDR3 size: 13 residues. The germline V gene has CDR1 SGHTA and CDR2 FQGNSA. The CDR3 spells CASSRDRGSPLHF. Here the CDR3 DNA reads TGTGCCAGCAGCAGGGACAGGGGCTCACCCCTCCACTTT.

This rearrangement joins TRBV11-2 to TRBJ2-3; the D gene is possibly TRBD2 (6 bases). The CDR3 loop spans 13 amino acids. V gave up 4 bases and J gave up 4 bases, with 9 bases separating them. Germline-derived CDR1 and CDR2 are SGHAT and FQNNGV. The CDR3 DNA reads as TGTGCCAGCAGCTCTCAGCGGGCAGATACGCAGTATTTT. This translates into CASSSQRADTQYF.

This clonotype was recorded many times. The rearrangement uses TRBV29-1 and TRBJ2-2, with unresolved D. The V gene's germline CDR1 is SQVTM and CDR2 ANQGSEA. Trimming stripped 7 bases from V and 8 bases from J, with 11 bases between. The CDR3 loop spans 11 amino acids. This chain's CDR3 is CSGGSVGELFF. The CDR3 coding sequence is TGCAGCGGAGGATCAGTGGGGGAGCTGTTTTTT.

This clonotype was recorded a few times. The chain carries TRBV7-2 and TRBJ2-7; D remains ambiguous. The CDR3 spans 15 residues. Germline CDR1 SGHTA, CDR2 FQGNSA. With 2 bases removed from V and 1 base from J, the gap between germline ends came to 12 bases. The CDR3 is CASSLWSTGSYEQYF. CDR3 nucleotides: TGTGCCAGCAGCTTATGGTCTACCGGATCCTACGAGCAGTACTTC.

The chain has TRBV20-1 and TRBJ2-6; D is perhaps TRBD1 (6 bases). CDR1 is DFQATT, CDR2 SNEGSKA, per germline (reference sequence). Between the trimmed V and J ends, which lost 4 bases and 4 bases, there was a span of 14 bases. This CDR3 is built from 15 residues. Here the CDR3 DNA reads TGCAGTGCTAAACCCTACAGGGCCGGGGCCAACGTCCTGACTTTC. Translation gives CSAKPYRAGANVLTF.

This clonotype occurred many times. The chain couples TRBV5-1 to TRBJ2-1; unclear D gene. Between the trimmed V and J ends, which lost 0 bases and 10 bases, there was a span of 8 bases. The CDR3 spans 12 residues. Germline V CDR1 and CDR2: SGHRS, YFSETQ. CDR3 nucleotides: TGCGCCAGCAGCTTGGTCGCTTGGGAGCAGTTCTTC. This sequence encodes CASSLVAWEQFF.

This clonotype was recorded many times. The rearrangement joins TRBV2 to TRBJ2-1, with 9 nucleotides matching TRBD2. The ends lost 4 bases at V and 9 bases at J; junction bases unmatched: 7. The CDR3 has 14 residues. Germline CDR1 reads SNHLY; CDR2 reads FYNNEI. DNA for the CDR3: TGTGCCAGCAGTGTAGGAGCGGGAGGTAGTGAGCAGTTCTTC. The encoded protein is CASSVGAGGSEQFF.

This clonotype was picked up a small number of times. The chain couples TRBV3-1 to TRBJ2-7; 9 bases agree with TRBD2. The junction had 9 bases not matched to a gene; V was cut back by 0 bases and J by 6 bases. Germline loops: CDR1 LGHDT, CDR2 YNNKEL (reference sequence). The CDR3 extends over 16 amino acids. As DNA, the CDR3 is TGTGCCAGCAGCCAAGAGGCTAGCGGGGCGAGGGGCGAGCAGTACTTC. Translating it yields CASSQEASGARGEQYF.

The CDR3 DNA reads TGTGCCAGCAGTCTGCAGTATGAGCAGTTCTTC. Its translation: CASSLQYEQFF. The chain carries TRBV28 and TRBJ2-1; D not certain. Trimming took 5 bases from V and 8 from J, leaving 7 bases between them. This CDR3 has 11 amino acids. Germline V CDR1 and CDR2: MDHEN, SYDVKM. The whole variable domain, filled in from reference TRBV28 and TRBJ2-1, reads DVKVTQSSRYLVKRTGEKVFLECVQDMDHENMFWYRQDPGLGLRLIYFSYDVKMKEKGDIPEGYSVSREKKERFSLILESASTNQTSMYLCASSLQYEQFFGPGTRLTVL.

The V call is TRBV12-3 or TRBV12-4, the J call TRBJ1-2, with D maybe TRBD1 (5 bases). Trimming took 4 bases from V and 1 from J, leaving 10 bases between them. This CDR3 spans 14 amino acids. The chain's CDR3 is CASSSGLLNYGYTF. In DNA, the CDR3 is TGTGCCAGCAGTTCGGGACTTCTTAACTATGGCTACACCTTC.

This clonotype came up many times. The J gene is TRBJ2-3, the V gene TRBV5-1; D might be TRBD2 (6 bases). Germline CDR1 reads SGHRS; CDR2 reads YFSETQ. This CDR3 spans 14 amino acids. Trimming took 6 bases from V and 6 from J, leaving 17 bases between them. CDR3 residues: CASTIGRAQDTQYF. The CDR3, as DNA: TGCGCCAGCACGATCGGGAGAGCGCAGGATACGCAGTATTTT. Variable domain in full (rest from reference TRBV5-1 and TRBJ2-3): KAGVTQTPRYLIKTRGQQVTLSCSPISGHRSVSWYQQTPGQGLQFLFEYFSETQRNKGNFPGRFSGRQFSNSRSEMNVSTLELGDSALYLCASTIGRAQDTQYFGPGTRLTVL.

This CDR3 is CASSPLGTAYGYTF. CDR3 in DNA: TGTGCCAGCAGTCCTCTCGGGACAGCCTATGGCTACACCTTC. The genes are TRBV25-1 and TRBJ1-2, with 7 bases fitting TRBD1. In germline, CDR1 is MGHDK, CDR2 SYGVNS. The CDR3 is made up of 14 amino acids. V lost 5 bases to trimming and J lost 4 bases; unmatched junction nucleotides: 7.

CDR3 in DNA: TGCAGTGCTAGGCGCGCGACGGGGGCCAATCAGCCCCAGCATTTT. This sequence encodes CSARRATGANQPQHF. This sequence joins TRBV20-1 and TRBJ1-5; possibly TRBD1 for D (6 bases). The germline CDR1 and CDR2 sequences are DFQATT and SNEGSKA (reference sequence). V was pared by 3 bases and J by 3 bases, with 15 bases between. The CDR3 consists of 15 residues.

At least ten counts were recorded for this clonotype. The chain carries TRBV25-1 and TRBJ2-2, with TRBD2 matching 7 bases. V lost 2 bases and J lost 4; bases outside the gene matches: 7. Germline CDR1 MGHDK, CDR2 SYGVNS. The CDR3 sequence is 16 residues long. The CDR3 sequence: CASSEISGSVTGELFF. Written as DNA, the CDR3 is TGTGCCAGCAGTGAAATTAGCGGGTCGGTCACCGGGGAGCTGTTTTTT.

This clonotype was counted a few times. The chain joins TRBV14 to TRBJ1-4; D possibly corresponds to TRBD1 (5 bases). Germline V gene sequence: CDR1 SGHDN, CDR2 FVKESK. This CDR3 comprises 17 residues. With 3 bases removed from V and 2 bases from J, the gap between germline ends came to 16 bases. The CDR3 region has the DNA TGTGCCAGCAGCCATACCCCAGTTTGGGGGACTAATGAAAAACTGTTTTTT. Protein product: CASSHTPVWGTNEKLFF.

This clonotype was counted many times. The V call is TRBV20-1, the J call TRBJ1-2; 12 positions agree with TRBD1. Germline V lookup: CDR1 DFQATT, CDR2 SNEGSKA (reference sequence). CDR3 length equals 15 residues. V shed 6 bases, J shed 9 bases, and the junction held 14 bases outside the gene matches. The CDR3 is CSALSRDRGQSRYTF. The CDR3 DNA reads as TGCAGTGCCCTTAGCCGGGACAGGGGGCAGAGTCGCTACACCTTC.

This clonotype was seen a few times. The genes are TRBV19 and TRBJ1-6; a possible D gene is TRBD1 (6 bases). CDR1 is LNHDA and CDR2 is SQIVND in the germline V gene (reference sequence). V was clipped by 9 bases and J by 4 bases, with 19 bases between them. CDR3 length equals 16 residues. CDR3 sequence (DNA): TGTGCCAGGATACCTTGGGGGGCGATTTATAATTCACCCCTCCACTTT. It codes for CARIPWGAIYNSPLHF.

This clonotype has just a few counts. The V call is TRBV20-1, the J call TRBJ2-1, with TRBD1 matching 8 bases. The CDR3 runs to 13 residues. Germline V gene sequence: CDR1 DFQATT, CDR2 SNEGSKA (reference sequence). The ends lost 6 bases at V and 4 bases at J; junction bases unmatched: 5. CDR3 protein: CSAAQGGYNEQFF. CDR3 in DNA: TGCAGTGCGGCACAGGGGGGATACAATGAGCAGTTCTTC.

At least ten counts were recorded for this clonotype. The CDR3 DNA reads as TGTGCCAGCAGTCAGCGGGAGGCCTCCTACAATGAGCAGTTCTTC. Translating gives CASSQREASYNEQFF. V usage is TRBV6-2 or TRBV6-3 and J usage is TRBJ2-1; TRBD2 matches 9 bases. This CDR3 region has 15 residues. Losses at the gene ends were 5 bases for V and 0 bases for J; bases not matched to a gene: 2. Per the germline V gene, CDR1 is MNHEY and CDR2 is SVGEGT.

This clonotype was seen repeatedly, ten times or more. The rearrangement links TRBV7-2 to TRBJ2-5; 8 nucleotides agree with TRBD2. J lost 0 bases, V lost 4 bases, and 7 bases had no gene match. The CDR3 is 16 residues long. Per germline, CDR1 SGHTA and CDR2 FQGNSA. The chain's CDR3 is CASSSSLAVNQETQYF. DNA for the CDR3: TGTGCCAGCAGCTCCTCACTAGCGGTCAACCAAGAGACCCAGTACTTC.